This TCR beta chain was sequenced for a study of CD8+ T cells in alopecia areata. In the study overall: The tofacitinib course ran for 6 to 18 months and was followed by 6 months off drug.

Treatment: oral pan-JAK inhibitor, 5-10 mg twice daily. The germline V gene has CDR1 SGHDT and CDR2 YYEEEE. V lost 4 bases and J lost 4; bases outside the gene matches: 5. The CDR3 is 14 residues long. Concerning this clone: The target antigen is unknown.

RNA extraction and reverse transcription yielded cDNA as sequencing template. Sequenced by immunoSEQ multiplex PCR; TCRdb stores in-frame clones only, minus some. The table has more than 140,000 clones, more than 85% seen once. Findings and limits, study-wide: Clonality was higher in lesional than normal scalp, especially in alopecia totalis/universalis. With just one nonresponder, it is still uncertain whether baseline CD8+ expansion relates to response.

This receptor was taken from a human donor with alopecia areata. The source was CD8+ T cells sorted from blood, collected at week 4, from a patient treated with tofacitinib. The chain is built from TRBV5-6 and TRBJ1-3; 7 bases fit TRBD1. As DNA, the CDR3 is TGTGCCAGCAGCGGACAGGTTCTAGGAAACACCATATATTTT. Its translation is CASSGQVLGNTIYF.